The 13 T cell receptor beta chains listed next were all sequenced from one sample in a study of control samples from healthy donors and cancer patients. Sequencing was performed with immunoSEQ multiplex PCR; in TCRdb, only in-frame clones are kept and a portion is missing. The sample yields fewer than 110,000 clones, about 89% seen once. The material sequenced was PBMCs. These receptors all stem from a man in his 60s with lung cancer.

The CDR3 DNA follows: TGTGCCAGCAGTGTAACTAGCGGGGAGGAGACCCAGTACTTC. Protein: CASSVTSGEETQYF. This chain connects TRBV2 to TRBJ2-5; TRBD2 aligns across 10 bases. With 4 bases clipped from V and 5 bases from J, the junction kept 4 bases outside the gene matches. The CDR3 length is 14 residues. The germline V gene encodes CDR1 SNHLY and CDR2 FYNNEI.

V and J are TRBV6-5 and TRBJ1-3; possibly TRBD1 for D (6 bases). The CDR3 spans 15 residues. The V end was cut by 6 bases, the J end by 4 bases, with 16 bases between. Germline V lookup: CDR1 MNHEY, CDR2 SVGAGI. The CDR3 here is CASRQHHRVGNTIYF. The CDR3 DNA sequence: TGTGCCAGCAGGCAGCATCACAGGGTCGGAAACACCATATATTTT.

This clone was detected only a few times. The gene calls are TRBV4-1 and TRBJ1-3; D gene ambiguous. From germline, CDR1 is MGHRA and CDR2 YSYEKL. The CDR3 length is 13 residues. V lost 1 base and J lost 3, with 4 bases in between. The CDR3 region has the DNA TGCGCCAGCAGCCAAGGGGATGGAAACACCATATATTTT. Translation gives CASSQGDGNTIYF.

This clone has only one observation. The rearrangement joins TRBV9 to TRBJ2-1, with no clear D. V lost 3 bases and J 4 bases, leaving 14 bases between the germline ends. Germline V lookup: CDR1 SGDLS, CDR2 YYNGEE. CDR3 length: 15 residues. CDR3 DNA sequence: TGTGCCAGCAGCGCAGACGGAACCGTATACAATGAGCAGTTCTTC. Amino acids: CASSADGTVYNEQFF.

The gene calls are TRBV7-9 and TRBJ1-4; D is perhaps TRBD1 (5 bases). Trimming cost V 2 bases and J 7 bases, with 8 bases left between them. Per the germline V gene, CDR1 is SEHNR and CDR2 is FQNEAQ (reference sequence). The CDR3 extends over 13 amino acids. The CDR3 protein is CASSLRQFEKLFF. The CDR3 DNA sequence: TGTGCCAGCAGCTTAAGACAGTTTGAAAAACTGTTTTTT.

This clone showed up just once. The rearrangement links TRBV5-1 to TRBJ1-1; D not certain. The CDR3 runs to 17 residues. CDR1 is SGHRS, CDR2 YFSETQ, per germline. Trimming pared 0 bases from V and 3 bases from J, leaving 18 bases between. The CDR3 bases are TGCGCCAGCAGCTTGGAGATAGCCCTAGGAGGGTACACTGAAGCTTTCTTT. This encodes CASSLEIALGGYTEAFF. Supplemented by reference TRBV5-1 and TRBJ1-1, the full variable domain reads KAGVTQTPRYLIKTRGQQVTLSCSPISGHRSVSWYQQTPGQGLQFLFEYFSETQRNKGNFPGRFSGRQFSNSRSEMNVSTLELGDSALYLCASSLEIALGGYTEAFFGQGTRLTVV.

The V and J genes are TRBV6-5 and TRBJ1-2, with a tentative D call TRBD1 (6 bases). The CDR3 has 13 residues. Deletions cut 9 bases from V and 3 bases from J, with 14 bases between. Per germline, CDR1 MNHEY and CDR2 SVGAGI. This CDR3 reads CASRGGLDYGYTF. As DNA, the CDR3 is TGTGCCAGTAGAGGGGGGCTGGACTATGGCTACACCTTC.

This clone occurred once. The chain couples TRBV7-9 to TRBJ2-1, with 9 bases that match TRBD2. The V gene's germline CDR1 is SEHNR and CDR2 FQNEAQ (reference sequence). The CDR3 contains 16 residues. Trimming at V came to 5 bases and at J to 10 bases, leaving 15 bases not matched to a gene. CDR3 residues: CASSLLGSSGVGEQFF. The DNA for the CDR3 is TGTGCCAGCAGCCTACTTGGCTCTAGCGGGGTTGGGGAGCAGTTCTTC.

With respect to this clone: At one of its ends the junction is not consistent with the germline gene, which may arise from a read error. This chain links TRBV7-9 with TRBJ1-3; D may be TRBD1 (6 bases). CDR1 and CDR2 (germline): SEHNR, FQNEAQ (reference sequence). This CDR3 region has 14 residues. The CDR3 protein is CASSQTGSGSTIYF. DNA for the CDR3: TGTGCCAGCAGCCAGACAGGCTCTGGAAGCACCATATATTTT.

The sample holds one count of this clone. The genes are TRBV6-5 and TRBJ1-2, with a tentative D call TRBD1 (5 bases). The germline CDR1 and CDR2 sequences are MNHEY and SVGAGI. This CDR3 contains 15 residues. V lost 0 bases and J lost 3, with 11 bases in between. CDR3 sequence reads: CASSYSGRRDYGYTF. DNA for the CDR3: TGTGCCAGCAGTTACTCGGGACGAAGAGACTATGGCTACACCTTC.

The J gene is TRBJ1-5, the V gene TRBV5-6; D is unclear. The CDR3 covers 12 residues. With 5 bases removed from V and 9 bases from J, the gap between germline ends came to 12 bases. The germline gives CDR1 SGHDT, CDR2 YYEEEE. The CDR3 reads CASSYGGRPQHF. The CDR3 DNA is TGTGCCAGCAGTTATGGAGGCAGGCCCCAGCATTTT.

The CDR3 reads CATSRLLGNEQFF. The DNA of the CDR3 is TGCGCCACCTCTCGGTTGCTAGGCAATGAGCAGTTCTTC. The chain has TRBV5-1 and TRBJ2-1; D remains ambiguous. The V end was cut by 9 bases, the J end by 6 bases, with 16 bases between. From germline, CDR1 is SGHRS and CDR2 YFSETQ. The CDR3 has 13 residues.

The chain carries TRBV6-5 and TRBJ2-2; D not certain. In germline, CDR1 is MNHEY, CDR2 SVGAGI. V was cut by 2 bases and J by 7 bases, with 11 bases left in between. CDR3 length: 14 amino acids. As DNA, the CDR3 is TGTGCCAGCAGTTACGGCAGTTCAAGCGGGGAGCTGTTTTTT. It yields the protein CASSYGSSSGELFF.